The entry that follows covers one T cell receptor beta chain sequence. Its antigen is unknown. The sequenced fragment ends 3 residues before the CDR3 boundary, so the rest is inferred from the germline J gene. Germline-derived CDR1 and CDR2 are SSHAT and FNYEAQ (reference sequence). The V and J ends lost 1 base and 5 bases, in that order; junction bases with no gene match: 5. The CDR3 is made up of 15 amino acids. This specimen comes from a study of T cells in women clearing cervical HPV infection. As for the study in general: For cases, blood was sampled a median about 160 days after lesion detection, interquartile range roughly 80 to 200 days.

MY09/MY11 PCR detected cervical HPV DNA; dot-blot assigned genotypes. Study observations and caveats: TRBV6-7 abundance was lower in cases than controls (around 0.11% versus 0.16%).

Clones were read by immunoSEQ multiplex PCR, and TCRdb kept only the in-frame ones, dropping some. Its listing shows 25,000 to 35,000 clones. Material for sequencing was blood buffy coat. This TCR was recovered from a woman between 18 and 70 years old with a cervical HPV16 infection that either progressed to CIN3+ or cleared (not recorded which). The V and J genes are TRBV7-7 and TRBJ2-1; 7 bases fit TRBD2. The DNA read from the CDR3 is TGTGCCAGCAGCTTAGGGCGCGGGAGAAACAATGAG. Amino acids: CASSLGRGRNNE. The whole CDR3 region reads CASSLGRGRNNEQFF. Together with reference TRBV7-7 and TRBJ2-1, the CDR3 gives the full variable domain: GAGVSQSPRYKVTKRGQDVTLRCDPISSHATLYWYQQALGQGPEFLTYFNYEAQPDKSGLPSDRFSAERPEGSISTLTIQRTEQRDSAMYRCASSLGRGRNNEQFFGPGTRLTVL.